Listed below are T cell receptor beta chains from one sample, sequenced in a study of T-cell memory formation after mild COVID-19. TCRdb passed the 5' RACE reads through MiXCR, listing each CDR3 protein once. Of some 290,000 distinct CDR3 sequences listed, 15% to 20% are singletons. The source material was PBMCs or a T cell subset sorted from them (not recorded which). Receptors were obtained from a man younger than 30 who had mild COVID-19 (a few samples of this study predate the infection). Cell type and time point are not known. Both conserved end residues are part of each CDR3. The D gene is left open where the match is weak. Only some rows state a clone size, as once, few, many or a class for expanded clones.

>-|TRBJ1-2|TRBV7-9|few
TGTGCCAGCAGCTCCCCGGAAGCGGAACCGTATGGCTACACCTTC
CASSSPEAEPYGYTF
>-|TRBJ2-5|TRBV5-5|few
TGTGCCAGCAGCGCGCGACAACAGGACCCTGCCTGGGGAGAGACCCAGTACTTC
CASSARQQDPAWGETQYF
>-|TRBJ2-5|TRBV12-3/TRBV12-4|-
TGTGCCAGCAGGCAGTCCAACCAAGAGACCCAGTACTTC
CASRQSNQETQYF
>-|TRBJ1-4|TRBV25-1|-
TGTGCCAGCAGTGATCGACGGTGGAATGAAAAACTGTTTTTT
CASSDRRWNEKLFF
>-|TRBJ1-2|TRBV20-1|many
TGCAGTGCTGTTACAGGGTACTATGGCTACACCTTC
CSAVTGYYGYTF
>-|TRBJ2-4|TRBV29-1|few
TGCAGCGCTGTCGTGGGGACCAAAAACATTCAGTACTTC
CSAVVGTKNIQYF
>TRBD2|TRBJ2-3|TRBV6-5|few
TGTGCCAGCAGCGGGGGGGCCGCAGATACGCAGTATTTT
CASSGGAADTQYF
>-|TRBJ2-3|TRBV29-1|-
TGCAGCGTTGGCCTTGCCACAGATACGCAGTATTTT
CSVGLATDTQYF
>TRBD1|TRBJ1-5|TRBV28|few
TGTGCCAGCAGTACCCACCGGACAGGGGTCAATCAGCCCCAGCATTTT
CASSTHRTGVNQPQHF
>-|TRBJ1-1|TRBV11-2|-
TGTGCCAGCAGCTTAGATAGCACAGCAACTCGAGCTTTCTTT
CASSLDSTATRAFF
>-|TRBJ2-1|TRBV5-1|-
TGCGCCAGCAGCCAACAGGGACTCCCTGACAATGAGCAGTTCTTC
CASSQQGLPDNEQFF
>TRBD2|TRBJ2-5|TRBV2|-
TGTGCCAGCAGTGAGATTAGGGAGGGAGTCCTGTACTTC
CASSEIREGVLYF
>TRBD2|TRBJ2-1|TRBV12-3/TRBV12-4|few
TGTGCCAGCAGTTTTTCCCAGACTAGCGGGGGGCAATCCTACAATGAGCAGTTCTTC
CASSFSQTSGGQSYNEQFF
>-|TRBJ2-5|TRBV6-6|few
TGTGCCAGCAGTGCCGTGGAGACCCAGTACTTC
CASSAVETQYF
>-|TRBJ2-2|TRBV3-1|many
TGTGCCAGCAGCCAAGTGGGCACCGGGGAGCTGTTTTTT
CASSQVGTGELFF
>-|TRBJ1-6|TRBV5-1|few
TGCGCCAGCAGCTTGGGTGGGGAAGGTAATTCACCCCTCCACTTT
CASSLGGEGNSPLHF
>TRBD1|TRBJ1-6|TRBV5-1|-
TGCGCCAGCAGCTTCCTTACTTATGGACAGGGCAATTCACCCCTCCACTTT
CASSFLTYGQGNSPLHF
>-|TRBJ1-2|TRBV3-1|-
TGTGCCAGCAGCCAAGGACCCGCTGGCTATGGCTACACCTTC
CASSQGPAGYGYTF
>TRBD1|TRBJ2-1|TRBV7-2|-
TGTGCCAGCAGAATAACCGGGACAGATTACAATGAGCAGTTCTTC
CASRITGTDYNEQFF
>-|TRBJ1-5|TRBV7-2|few
TGTGCCAGCAGCTCATTCCCTCGACCGCGAGGTCAGCCCCAGCATTTT
CASSSFPRPRGQPQHF
>-|TRBJ1-4|TRBV7-9|-
TGTGCCAGCAGCTACCGGGACGGTAATGAAAAACTGTTTTTT
CASSYRDGNEKLFF
>-|TRBJ1-4|TRBV4-3|few
TGCGCCAGCAGCCTGAGATGGGGCAGACTTAATGAAAAACTGTTTTTT
CASSLRWGRLNEKLFF
>-|TRBJ2-5|TRBV27|few
TGTGCCGCAGGGGACTACCAAGAGACCCAGTACTTC
CAAGDYQETQYF
>TRBD1|TRBJ1-2|TRBV4-3|few
TGCGCCAGCAGCCAAGAGGGACAGGGAAACTATGGCTACACCTTC
CASSQEGQGNYGYTF
>TRBD1|TRBJ1-1|TRBV20-1|-
TGCAGTGCCCCAAATCCACAGGGGCCCACTGAAGCTTTCTTT
CSAPNPQGPTEAFF
>-|TRBJ1-1|TRBV6-5|-
TGTGCCAGCAGTTACGGACAGTTTGAAGCTTTCTTT
CASSYGQFEAFF
>-|TRBJ2-7|TRBV7-9|-
TGTGCCAGCAGCCCACCGTATGGACAGCCTTACGAGCAGTACTTC
CASSPPYGQPYEQYF
>TRBD2|TRBJ2-5|TRBV4-3|few
TGCGCCAGCAGCCAGGAGACTAGCGGGGGGGTGAAGACCCAGTACTTC
CASSQETSGGVKTQYF
>-|TRBJ2-3|TRBV4-3|-
TGCGCCAGCAGCCAAGGTCCTTGGTTGTCTGACACACTAACAGATACGCAGTATTTT
CASSQGPWLSDTLTDTQYF
>TRBD2|TRBJ2-1|TRBV7-3|many
TGTGCCAGCTCTGTCCTAGCGGGGTACAATGAGCAGTTCTTC
CASSVLAGYNEQFF
>-|TRBJ2-2|TRBV6-5|few
TGTGCCAGCAGTTACTCAGGTTTAATAGGGGAGCTGTTTTTT
CASSYSGLIGELFF
>-|TRBJ2-2|TRBV5-5|many
TGTGCCAGCCGGTGGGAGGTGGCCACCGGGGAGCTGTTTTTT
CASRWEVATGELFF
>TRBD1|TRBJ2-5|TRBV6-2/TRBV6-3|-
TGTGCCAGCAGTTTAGACAGGGTTCGAGAGACCCAGTACTTC
CASSLDRVRETQYF
>-|TRBJ2-3|TRBV6-6|-
TGTGCCAGCAGTGACGGGGGGCGCACAGATACGCAGTATTTT
CASSDGGRTDTQYF
>-|TRBJ1-1|TRBV12-3/TRBV12-4|-
TGTGCCAGCAGTTTAATTGCGGGAATGAACACTGAAGCTTTCTTT
CASSLIAGMNTEAFF
>TRBD1|TRBJ2-1|TRBV2|-
TGTGCCAGCAGTGGGGACAGGGAAAATGAGCAGTTCTTC
CASSGDRENEQFF
>TRBD1|TRBJ2-1|TRBV7-9|few
TGTGCCAGCAGCTCAAGGACAGGGGCCTCGGATGAGCAGTTCTTC
CASSSRTGASDEQFF
>-|TRBJ1-1|TRBV15|-
TGTGCCACCAGCAGAGATCGAGGGGCAGGAACTGAAGCTTTCTTT
CATSRDRGAGTEAFF
>-|TRBJ2-1|TRBV6-2/TRBV6-3|few
TGTGCCAGCAGTTACACGACAGGGAGGCTTGAGCAGTTCTTC
CASSYTTGRLEQFF
>-|TRBJ1-1|TRBV15|few
TGTGCCACCAGCGGCAGGACTTGGTACACTGAAGCTTTCTTT
CATSGRTWYTEAFF
>TRBD2|TRBJ2-5|TRBV12-3/TRBV12-4|-
TGTGCCAGCACCCTTGGACTAGCGGGTCAAGAGACCCAGTACTTC
CASTLGLAGQETQYF
>-|TRBJ1-1|TRBV7-7|-
TGTGCCAGCAGCTTAGACCCGAGATCTGAAGCTTTCTTT
CASSLDPRSEAFF
>TRBD1|TRBJ1-2|TRBV24-1|-
TGTGCCACCAGTGACCGACCCGGACAGGGGACCTATGGCTACACCTTC
CATSDRPGQGTYGYTF
>-|TRBJ1-5|TRBV18|many
TGTGCCAGCTCACCTCCAGGGGCGGTTGATCAGCCCCAGCATTTT
CASSPPGAVDQPQHF
>-|TRBJ1-1|TRBV12-3/TRBV12-4|-
TGTGCCAGCAGTTTAGAGCGACGCAGGAACACTGAAGCTTTCTTT
CASSLERRRNTEAFF
>TRBD1|TRBJ2-2|TRBV15|-
TGTGCCACCAGCAGGGTGGTGACAGGGGGCACCGGGGAGCTGTTTTTT
CATSRVVTGGTGELFF
>-|TRBJ1-5|TRBV6-2/TRBV6-3|-
TGTGCCAGCGGTTTGAATCAGCCCCAGCATTTT
CASGLNQPQHF
>-|TRBJ1-1|TRBV28|few
TGTGCCAGCAGTTTCGCCCAGATTGAAGCTTTCTTT
CASSFAQIEAFF
>-|TRBJ2-3|TRBV20-1|-
TGCAGTGCTAGTAGGGAGCTGGGGGGCTTAGGAGATACGCAGTATTTT
CSASRELGGLGDTQYF
>-|TRBJ1-6|TRBV4-1|-
TGCGCCAGCAGCCTAGAGATGAATGATTCACCCCTCCACTTT
CASSLEMNDSPLHF
>-|TRBJ1-1|TRBV11-2|few
TGTGCCAGCAGCTTAGGGGGCAGGGCGGGGACTGAAGCTTTCTTT
CASSLGGRAGTEAFF
>TRBD1|TRBJ1-5|TRBV29-1|-
TGCAGCGTTACAGCAGGGGGCCATCAGCCCCAGCATTTT
CSVTAGGHQPQHF
>-|TRBJ2-5|TRBV29-1|few
TGCAGCGTTGAAGGGGGAGGAGAGACCCAGTACTTC
CSVEGGGETQYF
>-|TRBJ2-3|TRBV2|few
TGTGCCACTGCACTTCTGAGCACAGATACGCAGTATTTT
CATALLSTDTQYF
>-|TRBJ2-2|TRBV7-9|-
TGTGCCAGCAGCGACAGCGAGCAGGGAAACACCGGGGAGCTGTTTTTT
CASSDSEQGNTGELFF
>-|TRBJ1-5|TRBV6-5|few
TGTGCCAGCAGTTACGGTCAGGGTCAGCCCCAGCATTTT
CASSYGQGQPQHF
>TRBD1|TRBJ2-5|TRBV29-1|-
TGCAGCGTGGTCGGGACAGGGGACGGAGTGACCCAGTACTTC
CSVVGTGDGVTQYF
>-|TRBJ2-2|TRBV11-2|-
TGTGCCAGCAGCTTGACAGGACTTCACGCCGGGGAGCTGTTTTTT
CASSLTGLHAGELFF
>-|TRBJ1-2|TRBV7-2|few
TGTGCCAGCAGCTCCTTCCGTAACTATGGCTACACCTTC
CASSSFRNYGYTF
>-|TRBJ1-1|TRBV4-1|-
TGCGCCAGCAGCCCCATTGGGGGGCGTGCGGCTTTCTTT
CASSPIGGRAAFF